Listed below are T cell receptor beta chains from one sample, sequenced in a study of T cell repertoires in cytomegalovirus infection. TCRdb ran MiXCR on the reads and lists one entry per CDR3 protein. The data hold hundreds of thousands of distinct CDR3 sequences, with 20% to 25% observed a single time. The sequencing sample was made of CD8+ T cells from PBMCs. Receptors were obtained from a human donor in good health (CMV status not recorded). Some clones in this sample may be carry-over from other donors' samples. Both conserved end residues are part of each CDR3. The D gene is left open where the match is weak. Some rows mark clone size as missing; the rest say once, few, many or name a class of expanded clone.

J	size	V	D	CDR3	DNA
TRBJ2-3	few	TRBV7-9	TRBD2	CASSSGNSGGAGPATQYF	TGTGCCAGCAGCTCAGGGAATAGCGGGGGGGCAGGTCCTGCTACGCAGTATTTT
TRBJ1-5	-	TRBV6-2/TRBV6-3	-	CASSYTGPSKPQHF	TGTGCCAGCAGTTACACCGGGCCCAGCAAGCCCCAGCATTTT
TRBJ2-3	-	TRBV20-1	-	CSASQGGLAEYTQYF	TGCAGTGCTAGTCAGGGGGGATTAGCGGAGTATACGCAGTATTTT
TRBJ1-5	-	TRBV7-3	-	CASAAYSGLSNQPQHF	TGTGCCAGCGCCGCCTATTCAGGCCTTAGCAATCAGCCCCAGCATTTT
TRBJ2-1	many	TRBV4-3	-	CASSQDSGGSSYNEQFF	TGCGCCAGCAGCCAAGATTCGGGCGGTAGCTCCTACAATGAGCAGTTCTTC
TRBJ1-5	-	TRBV6-5	-	CASSYGVSNLPQHF	TGTGCCAGCAGTTACGGAGTAAGCAATCTGCCCCAGCATTTT
TRBJ2-2	-	TRBV9	-	CASSSPGGAGLNGGELFF	TGTGCCAGCAGCTCCCCCGGCGGGGCAGGGTTGAATGGCGGGGAGCTGTTTTTT
TRBJ2-1	few	TRBV6-4	-	CASSDSFGGAYNEQFF	TGTGCCAGCAGTGACTCATTTGGGGGCGCCTACAATGAGCAGTTCTTC
TRBJ1-4	-	TRBV6-5	TRBD1	CASSTWDRGTFGKLFF	TGTGCCAGCAGTACTTGGGACAGGGGGACTTTCGGGAAACTGTTTTTT
TRBJ2-3	-	TRBV20-1	TRBD2	CSELAGVGDTQYF	TGCAGCGAACTAGCGGGGGTAGGAGATACGCAGTATTTT
TRBJ2-3	-	TRBV6-6	-	CASSHGVPRVGDMQYF	TGTGCCAGCAGCCACGGAGTGCCCCGGGTAGGAGATATGCAGTATTTT
TRBJ1-5	many	TRBV28	-	CASTAGGIDPYSNQPQHF	TGTGCCAGCACCGCCGGCGGCATAGACCCCTATAGCAATCAGCCCCAGCATTTT
TRBJ2-7	-	TRBV7-6	-	CASSPGYGPNYEQYF	TGTGCTAGCAGCCCGGGTTATGGCCCCAATTACGAGCAGTACTTC
TRBJ1-5	few	TRBV29-1	-	CSVDPNNQPQHF	TGCAGCGTAGACCCCAACAATCAGCCCCAGCATTTT
TRBJ2-2	-	TRBV12-3/TRBV12-4	-	CASSPHMNTGELFF	TGTGCCAGCAGTCCTCACATGAACACCGGGGAGCTGTTTTTT
TRBJ2-1	many	TRBV7-8	TRBD2	CASRERGDEQFF	TGTGCCAGCAGGGAGCGGGGGGATGAGCAGTTCTTC
TRBJ1-2	-	TRBV29-1	-	CSVEGGTERYGYTF	TGCAGCGTTGAAGGGGGAACTGAACGCTATGGCTACACCTTC
TRBJ2-3	-	TRBV9	-	CASSVELGGSTDTQYF	TGTGCCAGCAGCGTAGAGCTCGGGGGCAGCACAGATACGCAGTATTTT
TRBJ1-3	-	TRBV20-1	TRBD1	CSARSLTGVSGNTIYF	TGCAGTGCTAGATCACTGACAGGGGTCTCTGGAAACACCATATATTTT
TRBJ2-3	-	TRBV27	TRBD2	CASSHGTSGATDTQYF	TGTGCCAGCAGCCACGGGACTAGCGGGGCCACAGATACGCAGTATTTT
TRBJ1-2	few	TRBV15	-	CATSGSEGTVLYGYTF	TGTGCCACCAGCGGCTCAGAGGGGACGGTACTTTATGGCTACACCTTC
TRBJ1-1	many	TRBV19	-	CASRTGNTEAFF	TGTGCCAGCAGAACAGGGAACACTGAAGCTTTCTTT
TRBJ1-5	-	TRBV20-1	-	CSARSDGRSSNQPQHF	TGCAGTGCTAGATCGGACGGTAGGAGTAGCAATCAGCCCCAGCATTTT